This T cell receptor (beta chain) was recovered during a study of Graves' ophthalmopathy and Graves' hyperthyroidism. This clonotype was observed many times. Its cognate antigen is unknown. With a duration under 3 months, ophthalmopathy in the donors showed moderate-to-severe activity, CAS ≥3 and NOSPECS ≥4. Other autoimmune diseases, uncontrolled infections, pregnancy or lactation led to the exclusion of patients. Each diagnosis was determined on the basis of clinical symptoms, serum thyroxine, TRAb, thyroid ultrasound and orbital computed tomography. Overall study findings and caveats: A model built from 13 signatures distinguished ophthalmopathy from stable hyperthyroidism with 87.88% sensitivity and 81.08% specificity.

As the template, RNA transcripts were used to amplify TCR beta CDR3 regions. In the first round, RT-PCR was carried out with HTBI primers, and a multiplex PCR formed the second round. TCRdb independently ran MiXCR on the multiplex PCR reads; one entry per CDR3 protein. This sample has around 43,000 distinct CDR3 sequences, with over 40% found just once. This CDR3 has 16 amino acids. J was trimmed by 0 bases and V by 4 bases; bases with no gene match: 4. Germline V gene data show CDR1 as DFQATT and CDR2 as SNEGSKA (reference sequence). The origin of this receptor is an adult man with Graves' ophthalmopathy. The sequenced sample was peripheral blood. The rearrangement links TRBV20-1 to TRBJ2-1, with 12 bases lining up with TRBD2. CDR3: CSATLAGGSSYNEQFF. The CDR3 coding sequence is TGCAGTGCTACCCTAGCGGGAGGGAGCTCCTACAATGAGCAGTTCTTC.